The rows below give T cell receptor beta chains drawn from one sample of a study of blood T cell repertoires in COVID-19. The table came from immunoSEQ multiplex PCR; TCRdb's copy has only in-frame clones and leaves some out. Among approximately 230,000 clones listed, about 86% were seen once. Source material: peripheral blood. These receptors were collected from an elderly man with acute or convalescent COVID-19. Each CDR3 is given with its conserved first and last residue. The D gene is left open where the match is weak. Where a row states a size, it is once, few, many or the class of an expanded clone; other rows omit it.

>-|TRBJ2-5|TRBV24-1|-
CATSAGEETQYF
TGTGCCACCAGTGCGGGGGAGGAGACCCAGTACTTC
>TRBD1|TRBJ1-2|TRBV15|-
CATALDRVGGGGYTF
TGTGCCACCGCCCTCGACAGGGTAGGCGGCGGAGGCTACACCTTC
>-|TRBJ2-7|TRBV12-3/TRBV12-4|-
CASSLDRPNEQYF
TGTGCCAGCAGTTTAGACAGGCCAAACGAGCAGTACTTC
>TRBD2|TRBJ2-1|TRBV11-3|-
CASSSSGPDEQFF
TGTGCCAGCAGCTCTAGCGGGCCGGATGAGCAGTTCTTC
>-|TRBJ1-5|TRBV6-5|few
CASLKGDSNQPQHF
TGTGCCAGTCTTAAGGGAGATAGCAATCAGCCCCAGCATTTT
>-|TRBJ1-3|TRBV29-1|-
CSVEAPRPGLSGNTIYF
TGCAGCGTTGAAGCCCCACGACCGGGACTCTCTGGAAACACCATATATTTT
>-|TRBJ2-7|TRBV27|few
CASSFRGAYEQYF
TGTGCCAGCAGTTTCAGGGGCGCCTACGAGCAGTACTTC
>-|TRBJ2-4|TRBV3-1/TRBV3-2|-
CASSEKQGAKNIQYF
TGTGCCAGCAGCGAGAAGCAGGGGGCCAAAAACATTCAGTACTTC
>-|TRBJ2-5|TRBV7-3|-
CASSSSGRETQYF
TGTGCCAGCAGCTCCTCGGGGAGAGAGACCCAGTACTTC
>TRBD1|TRBJ2-7|TRBV6-1|-
CASSEAPGGMYEQYF
TGTGCCAGCAGTGAAGCTCCAGGGGGTATGTACGAGCAGTACTTC
>-|TRBJ1-5|TRBV10-3|few
CAISPGETSNQPQHF
TGTGCCATCAGTCCCGGGGAGACTAGCAATCAGCCCCAGCATTTT
>TRBD2|TRBJ2-7|TRBV12-3/TRBV12-4|-
CASLPSGGAEQYF
TGTGCCAGCCTACCCTCGGGGGGTGCTGAGCAGTACTTC
>TRBD2|TRBJ2-5|TRBV19|-
CASSWGLAPKETQYF
TGTGCCAGTAGCTGGGGACTAGCGCCTAAAGAGACCCAGTACTTC
>-|TRBJ1-1|TRBV3-1/TRBV3-2|-
CASSQIGGDTEAFF
TGTGCCAGCAGCCAAATCGGGGGGGACACTGAAGCTTTCTTT
>-|TRBJ2-1|TRBV20-1|-
CSASQGSSYNEQFF
TGCAGTGCTAGTCAGGGGAGCTCCTACAATGAGCAGTTCTTC
>TRBD2|TRBJ2-4|TRBV7-9|many
CASSLASSGSSQNIQYF
TGTGCCAGCAGCTTAGCCTCGAGCGGGAGCAGCCAAAACATTCAGTACTTC
>TRBD2|TRBJ2-7|TRBV3-1/TRBV3-2|-
CASSPLAGGNEQYF
TGTGCCAGCAGCCCACTAGCGGGCGGGAACGAGCAGTACTTC
>-|TRBJ2-2|TRBV5-1|-
CASSPGSVGIGELFF
TGCGCCAGCAGCCCGGGTAGCGTGGGAATCGGGGAGCTGTTTTTT
>-|TRBJ1-6|TRBV6-5|once
CASSYGSSYNSPLHF
TGTGCCAGCAGTTACGGCAGCTCCTATAATTCACCCCTCCACTTT
>-|TRBJ1-2|TRBV12-3/TRBV12-4|-
CASSLRYGYTF
TGTGCCAGCAGTCTCCGCTATGGCTACACCTTC
>-|TRBJ2-3|TRBV28|-
CASSHGSTDTQYF
TGTGCCAGCAGCCACGGGAGCACAGATACGCAGTATTTT
>TRBD1|TRBJ2-2|TRBV10-1|-
CASGTGGGTGELFF
TGCGCCAGCGGGACAGGGGGCGGCACCGGGGAGCTGTTTTTT
>-|TRBJ2-5|TRBV18|-
CASSPLVTGETQYF
TGTGCCAGCTCACCACTTGTTACGGGAGAGACCCAGTACTTC
>TRBD1|TRBJ2-2|TRBV5-1|-
CASSFIQGATGELFF
TGCGCCAGCAGCTTTATCCAGGGGGCAACCGGGGAGCTGTTTTTT
>TRBD2|TRBJ2-7|TRBV7-6|-
CASSRSTGAGGIYEQYF
TGTGCCAGCAGCCGATCCACCGGCGCGGGGGGAATCTACGAGCAGTACTTC
>-|TRBJ2-5|TRBV11-2|once
CASSVRGQETQYF
TGTGCCAGCAGCGTTAGGGGGCAAGAGACCCAGTACTTC
>TRBD1|TRBJ1-1|TRBV18|-
CASSPGTGVEAFF
TGTGCCAGCTCACCAGGGACAGGGGTTGAAGCTTTCTTT
>TRBD1|TRBJ1-2|TRBV4-2|-
CASSQAIQGRYGYTF
TGTGCCAGCAGCCAGGCCATACAGGGGAGGTATGGCTACACCTTC
>TRBD1|TRBJ2-5|TRBV24-1|-
CATGGQTETQYF
TGTGCCACCGGGGGACAGACGGAGACCCAGTACTTC
>-|TRBJ2-7|TRBV28|-
CASRNTGPISYEQYF
TGTGCCAGCAGGAACACAGGTCCGATCTCCTACGAGCAGTACTTC
>-|TRBJ1-1|TRBV11-3|-
CAIEPGRAGVTEAFF
TGTGCCATCGAGCCCGGGCGGGCGGGGGTCACTGAAGCTTTCTTT
>TRBD1|TRBJ1-1|TRBV10-3|-
CAINGQGGRGNTEAFF
TGTGCCATCAATGGACAGGGGGGAAGAGGGAACACTGAAGCTTTCTTT
>-|TRBJ2-1|TRBV2|-
CASRGVNTPSAEQFF
TGTGCCAGCAGGGGAGTAAACACTCCCTCCGCCGAGCAGTTCTTC
>-|TRBJ2-3|TRBV10-3|-
CAISEASPSTDTQYF
TGTGCCATCAGTGAGGCTAGCCCTAGCACAGATACGCAGTATTTT
>TRBD2|TRBJ2-1|TRBV29-1|-
CSVSGTSGRAWPYNEQFF
TGCAGCGTTTCCGGGACTAGCGGGAGGGCCTGGCCATACAATGAGCAGTTCTTC
>-|TRBJ1-2|TRBV18|once
CASSIDRSGYTF
TGTGCCAGCTCAATCGACAGGAGTGGCTACACCTTC
>-|TRBJ2-2|TRBV4-1|-
CASSQDGQGYTGELFF
TGCGCCAGCAGCCAAGATGGGCAGGGATACACCGGGGAGCTGTTTTTT
>-|TRBJ2-2|TRBV4-1|-
CASSQEAGGGVTGELFF
TGCGCCAGCAGCCAAGAGGCCGGAGGGGGCGTCACCGGGGAGCTGTTTTTT
>-|TRBJ1-2|TRBV28|-
CASSFTPYGYTF
TGTGCCAGCAGTTTTACTCCCTATGGCTACACCTTC
>TRBD1|TRBJ2-1|TRBV29-1|-
CSSGTVYNEQFF
TGCAGCTCAGGGACAGTGTACAATGAGCAGTTCTTC
>-|TRBJ1-5|TRBV2|few
CASNRDGNQPQHF
TGTGCCAGCAACAGGGATGGCAATCAGCCCCAGCATTTT
>-|TRBJ2-4|TRBV7-2|-
CASSFKGLLAKNIQYF
TGTGCCAGCAGCTTCAAGGGGTTGTTGGCCAAAAACATTCAGTACTTC
>-|TRBJ1-5|TRBV2|once
CASSDRVSVNQPQHF
TGTGCCAGCAGTGACAGGGTGAGTGTGAATCAGCCCCAGCATTTT
>TRBD1|TRBJ2-1|TRBV7-9|-
CASSTGQGYVDEQFF
TGTGCCAGCAGCACGGGACAGGGGTATGTGGATGAGCAGTTCTTC
>-|TRBJ2-5|TRBV2|many
CASSPRRRDRGRETQYF
TGTGCCAGCAGCCCCCGGAGGCGGGATCGGGGACGAGAGACCCAGTACTTC
>-|TRBJ2-3|TRBV19|-
CASSISGRDSDTQYF
TGTGCCAGTAGTATATCGGGGCGGGACTCAGATACGCAGTATTTT
>TRBD1|TRBJ2-1|TRBV9|once
CASSVVQGASYNEQFF
TGTGCCAGCAGCGTAGTGCAGGGGGCGAGCTACAATGAGCAGTTCTTC
>TRBD2|TRBJ2-7|TRBV28|-
CASRTGTSAYEQYF
TGTGCCAGCAGAACCGGGACTAGCGCCTACGAGCAGTACTTC
>-|TRBJ2-7|TRBV7-2|-
CASSYAGRPYYEQYF
TGTGCCAGCAGCTATGCGGGGCGACCGTACTACGAGCAGTACTTC
>-|TRBJ2-7|TRBV7-9|-
CASSGLGPEQYF
TGTGCCAGCAGCGGACTGGGTCCCGAGCAGTACTTC
>-|TRBJ2-1|TRBV30|-
CAWSVLGTGGEQFF
TGTGCCTGGAGTGTACTCGGGACCGGGGGTGAGCAGTTCTTC
>-|TRBJ1-4|TRBV5-6|once
CASSFLQTNEKLFF
TGTGCCAGCAGCTTTCTACAGACTAATGAAAAACTGTTTTTT
>-|TRBJ1-3|TRBV5-1|-
CASSPGHLSGNTIYF
TGCGCCAGCAGCCCCGGACATCTCTCTGGAAACACCATATATTTT